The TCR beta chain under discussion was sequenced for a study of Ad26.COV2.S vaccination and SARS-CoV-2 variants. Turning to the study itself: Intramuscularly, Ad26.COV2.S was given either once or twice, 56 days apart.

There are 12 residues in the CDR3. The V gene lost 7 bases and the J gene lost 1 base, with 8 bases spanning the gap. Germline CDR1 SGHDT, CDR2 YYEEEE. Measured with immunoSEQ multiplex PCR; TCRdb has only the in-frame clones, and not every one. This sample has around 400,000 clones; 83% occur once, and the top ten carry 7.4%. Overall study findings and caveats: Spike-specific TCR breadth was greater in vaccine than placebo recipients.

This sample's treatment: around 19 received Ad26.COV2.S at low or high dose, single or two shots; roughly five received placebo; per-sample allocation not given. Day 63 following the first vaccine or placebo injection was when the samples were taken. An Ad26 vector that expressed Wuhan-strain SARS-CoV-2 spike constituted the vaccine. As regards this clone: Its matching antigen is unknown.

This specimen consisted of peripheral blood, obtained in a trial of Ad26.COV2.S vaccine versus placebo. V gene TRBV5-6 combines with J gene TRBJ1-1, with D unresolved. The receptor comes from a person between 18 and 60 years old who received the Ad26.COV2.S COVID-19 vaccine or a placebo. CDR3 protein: CASGRSNTEAFF. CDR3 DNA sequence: TGTGCCAGCGGACGGTCGAACACTGAAGCTTTCTTT.